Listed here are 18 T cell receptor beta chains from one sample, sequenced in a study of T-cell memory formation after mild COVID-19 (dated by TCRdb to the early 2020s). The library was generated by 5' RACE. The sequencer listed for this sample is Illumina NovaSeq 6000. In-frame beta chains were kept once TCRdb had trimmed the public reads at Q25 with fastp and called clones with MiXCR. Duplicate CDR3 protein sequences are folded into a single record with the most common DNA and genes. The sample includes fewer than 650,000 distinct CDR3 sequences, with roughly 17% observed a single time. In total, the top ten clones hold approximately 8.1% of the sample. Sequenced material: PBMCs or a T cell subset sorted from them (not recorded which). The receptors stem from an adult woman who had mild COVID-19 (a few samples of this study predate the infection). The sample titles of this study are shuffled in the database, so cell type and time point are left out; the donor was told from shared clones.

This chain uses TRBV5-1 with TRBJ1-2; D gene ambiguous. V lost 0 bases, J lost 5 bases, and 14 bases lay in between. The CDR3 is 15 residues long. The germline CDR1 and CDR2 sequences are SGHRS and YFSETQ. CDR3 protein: CASSLGGFNQYGYTF. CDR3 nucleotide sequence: TGCGCCAGCAGCTTGGGAGGGTTTAATCAATATGGCTACACCTTC.

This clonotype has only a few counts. The CDR3 loop is CASSRDRNNQPQHF. CDR3 nucleotides: TGTGCCAGCAGCCGCGACAGGAACAATCAGCCCCAGCATTTT. The rearrangement links TRBV6-2 or TRBV6-3 to TRBJ1-5; D possibly corresponds to TRBD1 (6 bases). V lost 6 bases and J 3 bases, leaving 12 bases between the germline ends. Germline CDR1 is MNHEY and CDR2 is SVGEGT. This CDR3 contains 14 residues.

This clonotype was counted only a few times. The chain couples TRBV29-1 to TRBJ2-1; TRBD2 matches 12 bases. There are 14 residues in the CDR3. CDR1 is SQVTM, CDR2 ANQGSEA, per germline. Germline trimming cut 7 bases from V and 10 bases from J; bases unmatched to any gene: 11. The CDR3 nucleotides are TGCAGCGGCCGGCGACTAGCGGGAGTAAGGGAGCAGTTCTTC. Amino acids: CSGRRLAGVREQFF.

CDR3 protein: CASSLYGGSRSREQFF. The CDR3 coding sequence is TGTGCCAGCAGTTTATATGGCGGGTCGCGTTCTCGGGAGCAGTTCTTC. The chain joins TRBV27 to TRBJ2-1, with D tentatively TRBD2 (5 bases). The germline gives CDR1 MNHEY, CDR2 SMNVEV (reference sequence). Trimming cost V 1 base and J 10 bases, with 20 bases left between them. There are 16 residues in the CDR3.

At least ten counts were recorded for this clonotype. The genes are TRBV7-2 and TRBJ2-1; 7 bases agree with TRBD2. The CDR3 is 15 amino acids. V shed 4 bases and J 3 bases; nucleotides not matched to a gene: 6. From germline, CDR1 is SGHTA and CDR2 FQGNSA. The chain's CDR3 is CASSSSGGLYNEQFF. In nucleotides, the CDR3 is TGTGCCAGCAGCTCTAGCGGAGGCCTCTACAATGAGCAGTTCTTC.

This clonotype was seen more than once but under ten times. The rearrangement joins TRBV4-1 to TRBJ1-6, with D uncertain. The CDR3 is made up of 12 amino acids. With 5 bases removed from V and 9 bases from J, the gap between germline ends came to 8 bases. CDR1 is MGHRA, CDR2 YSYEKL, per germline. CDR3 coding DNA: TGCGCCAGCAGCGCACGGGGTTCACCCCTCCACTTT. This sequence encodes CASSARGSPLHF.

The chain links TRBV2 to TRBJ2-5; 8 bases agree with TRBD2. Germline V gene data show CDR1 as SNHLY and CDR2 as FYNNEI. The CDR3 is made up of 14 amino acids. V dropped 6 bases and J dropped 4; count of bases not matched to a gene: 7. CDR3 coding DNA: TGTGCCAGCAGGAATAGCGGGAATGGAGAGACCCAGTACTTC. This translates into CASRNSGNGETQYF.

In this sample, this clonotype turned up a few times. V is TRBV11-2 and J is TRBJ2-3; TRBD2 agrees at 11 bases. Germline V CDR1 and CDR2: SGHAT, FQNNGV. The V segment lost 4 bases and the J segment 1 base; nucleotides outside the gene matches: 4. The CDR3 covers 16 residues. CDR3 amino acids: CASSSSTSGGTDTQYF. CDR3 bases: TGTGCCAGCAGCTCCTCGACTAGCGGGGGCACAGATACGCAGTATTTT.

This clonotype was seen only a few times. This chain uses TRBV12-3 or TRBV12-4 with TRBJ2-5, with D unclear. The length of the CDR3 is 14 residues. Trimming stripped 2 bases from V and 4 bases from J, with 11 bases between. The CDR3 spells CASSLNSRRETQYF. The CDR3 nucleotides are TGTGCCAGCAGTTTAAACTCACGGCGAGAGACCCAGTACTTC.

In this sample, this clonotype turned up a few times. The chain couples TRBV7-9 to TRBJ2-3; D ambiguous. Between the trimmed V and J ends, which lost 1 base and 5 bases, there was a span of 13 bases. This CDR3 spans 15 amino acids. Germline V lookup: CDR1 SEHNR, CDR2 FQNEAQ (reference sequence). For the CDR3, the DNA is TGTGCCAGCAGCTTAGGGCCGAGCCCCCGAGATACGCAGTATTTT. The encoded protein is CASSLGPSPRDTQYF.

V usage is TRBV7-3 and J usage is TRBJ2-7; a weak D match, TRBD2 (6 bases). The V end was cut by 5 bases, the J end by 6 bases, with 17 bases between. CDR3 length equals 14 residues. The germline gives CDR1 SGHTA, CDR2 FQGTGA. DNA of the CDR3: TGTGCCAGCAGCCCCAGCCTTCAGGGAGGCGAGCAGTACTTC. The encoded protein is CASSPSLQGGEQYF.

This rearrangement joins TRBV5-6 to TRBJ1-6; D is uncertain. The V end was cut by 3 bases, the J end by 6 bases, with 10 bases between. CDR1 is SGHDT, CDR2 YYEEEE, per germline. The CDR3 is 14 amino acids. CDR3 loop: CASSSWRANSPLHF. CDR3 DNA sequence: TGTGCCAGCAGCTCCTGGAGGGCTAATTCACCCCTCCACTTT.

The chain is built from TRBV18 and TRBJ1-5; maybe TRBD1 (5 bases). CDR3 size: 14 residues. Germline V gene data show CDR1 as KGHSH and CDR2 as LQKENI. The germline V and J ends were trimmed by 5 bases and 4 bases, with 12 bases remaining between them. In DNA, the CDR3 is TGTGCCAGCTCAGCTCAGGGCCGGAATCAGCCCCAGCATTTT. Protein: CASSAQGRNQPQHF.

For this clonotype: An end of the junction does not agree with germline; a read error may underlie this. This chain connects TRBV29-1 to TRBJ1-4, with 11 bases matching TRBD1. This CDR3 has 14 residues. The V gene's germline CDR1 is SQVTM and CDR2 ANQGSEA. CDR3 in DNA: TGCAGCGGGGGAACCGGGACAGGGGGTGAAAAACTGATTTTT. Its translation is CSGGTGTGGEKLIF.

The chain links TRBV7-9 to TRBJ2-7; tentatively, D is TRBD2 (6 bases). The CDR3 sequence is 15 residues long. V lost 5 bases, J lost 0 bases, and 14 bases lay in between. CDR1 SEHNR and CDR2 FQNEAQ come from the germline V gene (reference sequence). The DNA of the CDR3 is TGTGCCAGCAGCGGGGGGTCCATCGTCTCCTACGAGCAGTACTTC. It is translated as CASSGGSIVSYEQYF.

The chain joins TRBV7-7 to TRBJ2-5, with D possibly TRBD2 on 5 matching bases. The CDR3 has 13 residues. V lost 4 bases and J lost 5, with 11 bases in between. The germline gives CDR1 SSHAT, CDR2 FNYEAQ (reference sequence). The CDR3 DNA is TGTGCCAGCAGCTCTGGGAAGCGGGAGACCCAGTACTTC. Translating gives CASSSGKRETQYF.

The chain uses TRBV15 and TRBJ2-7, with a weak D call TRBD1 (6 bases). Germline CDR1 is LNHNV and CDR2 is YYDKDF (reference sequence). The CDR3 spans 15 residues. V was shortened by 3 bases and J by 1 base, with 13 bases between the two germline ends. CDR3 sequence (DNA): TGTGCCACCAGCAGCCCAGGGGCAGGGTCCTACGAGCAGTACTTC. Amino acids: CATSSPGAGSYEQYF.

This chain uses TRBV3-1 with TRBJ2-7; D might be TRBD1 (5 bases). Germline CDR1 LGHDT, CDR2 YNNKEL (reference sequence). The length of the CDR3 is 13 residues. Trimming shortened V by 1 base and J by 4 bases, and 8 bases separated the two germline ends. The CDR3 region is CASSQGQPYEQYF. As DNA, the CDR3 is TGTGCCAGCAGCCAAGGACAGCCATACGAGCAGTACTTC.